These 24 T cell receptor beta chains originate from one sample sequenced in a study of blood T cell repertoires in COVID-19. Data came from immunoSEQ multiplex PCR; TCRdb stores just in-frame clones and leaves some out. Of around 280,000 clones listed, roughly 89% are singletons. The sequenced material came from peripheral blood. The receptors derive from a woman aged 25 to 39 with COVID-19, enrolled during active disease.

This clone appeared a single time. The chain uses TRBV23-1 and TRBJ2-6; a weak D match, TRBD1 (6 bases). TRBV23-1 is an open reading frame whose function is uncertain. V was pared by 11 bases and J by 4 bases, with 15 bases between. CDR3 length equals 14 residues. The CDR3 DNA follows: TGCGCCGGCCTTGGGGGCAGGGGGGCCAACGTCCTGACTTTC. This encodes CAGLGGRGANVLTF.

V gene TRBV11-2 combines with J gene TRBJ1-2; D gene unclear. The germline V gene encodes CDR1 SGHAT and CDR2 FQNNGV. CDR3 size: 11 residues. Deletions cut 5 bases from V and 8 bases from J, with 9 bases between. The CDR3 DNA reads TGTGCCAGCAGCCTGTCTAGGGGCTACACCTTC. It translates to CASSLSRGYTF.

The chain is built from TRBV7-9 and TRBJ1-3; 7 bases map to TRBD1. The germline gives CDR1 SEHNR, CDR2 FQNEAQ (reference sequence). The CDR3 is 15 amino acids. Trimming at V came to 5 bases and at J to 0 bases, leaving 4 bases not matched to a gene. CDR3 DNA sequence: TGTGCCAGCAGCCCGACAGGGACCTCTGGAAACACCATATATTTT. Protein sequence: CASSPTGTSGNTIYF.

The gene calls are TRBV7-9 and TRBJ2-2; D not certain. Germline V gives CDR1 SEHNR, CDR2 FQNEAQ (reference sequence). This CDR3 has 13 amino acids. V shed 6 bases and J shed 5 bases, with 10 bases lying between them. The CDR3 DNA reads TGTGCCAGCAGGGCCGTTTGGACCGGGGAGCTGTTTTTT. It codes for CASRAVWTGELFF. The full variable domain, rest sourced from reference TRBV7-9 and TRBJ2-2, is DTGVSQNPRHKITKRGQNVTFRCDPISEHNRLYWYRQTLGQGPEFLTYFQNEAQLEKSRLLSDRFSAERPKGSFSTLEIQRTEQGDSAMYLCASRAVWTGELFFGEGSRLTVL.

The rearrangement uses TRBV10-3 and TRBJ2-4; D may be TRBD2 (7 bases). The V gene's germline CDR1 is ENHRY and CDR2 SYGVKD. Trimming left V 6 bases short and J 6 bases short, with 27 bases between. CDR3 length: 18 residues. CDR3 sequence: CAISPAAGRGANGNIQYF. DNA for the CDR3: TGTGCCATCAGCCCGGCAGCGGGCCGGGGGGCCAATGGAAACATTCAGTACTTC.

The chain links TRBV4-1 to TRBJ2-1; D is possibly TRBD2 (7 bases). Per germline, CDR1 MGHRA and CDR2 YSYEKL. With 10 bases removed from V and 5 bases from J, the gap between germline ends came to 18 bases. This CDR3 has 14 amino acids. CDR3 sequence (DNA): TGCGCCACTTCTTGGGGGGGGCCTAACAATGAGCAGTTCTTC. This gives the protein CATSWGGPNNEQFF.

This chain uses TRBV27 with TRBJ1-6; 9 bases line up with TRBD1. The CDR3 totals 14 residues. Germline CDR1 reads MNHEY; CDR2 reads SMNVEV (reference sequence). V was pared by 5 bases and J by 9 bases, with 5 bases of the junction left unmatched. CDR3 in amino acids: CASSPSTGGSPLHF. The CDR3 DNA is TGTGCCAGCAGTCCCTCGACAGGGGGTTCACCCCTCCACTTT.

V is TRBV28 and J is TRBJ2-3, with 7 nucleotides matching TRBD1. The CDR3 contains 16 residues. V was pared by 2 bases and J by 2 bases, with 7 bases of the junction left unmatched. From germline, CDR1 is MDHEN and CDR2 SYDVKM. CDR3 DNA: TGTGCCAGCAGTTTACACAGGGGCATCTCCACAGATACGCAGTATTTT. This translates into CASSLHRGISTDTQYF.

This clone was observed a single time. In DNA, the CDR3 is TGTGCCAGCAGTGGGGGACAGGGCGTTAGCAATCAGCCCCAGCATTTT. Translated: CASSGGQGVSNQPQHF. This chain uses TRBV6-1 with TRBJ1-5, with TRBD1 identical over 9 bases. Trimming at V came to 4 bases and at J to 0 bases, leaving 4 bases not matched to a gene. CDR1 and CDR2 from the germline V gene are MNHNS and SASEGT. The CDR3 spans 16 residues.

This chain uses TRBV15 with TRBJ1-4; D perhaps matches TRBD1 (5 bases). This CDR3 spans 15 amino acids. Per the germline V gene, CDR1 is LNHNV and CDR2 is YYDKDF (reference sequence). V lost 5 bases, J lost 8 bases, and 18 bases lay in between. This CDR3 reads CATSGQVRVGEKLFF. CDR3 bases: TGTGCCACCAGCGGACAAGTCCGGGTAGGGGAAAAACTGTTTTTT.

V is TRBV27 and J is TRBJ2-4, with a tentative D call TRBD2 (6 bases). The V end was cut by 6 bases, the J end by 9 bases, with 18 bases between. The CDR3 is made up of 14 amino acids. CDR1 is MNHEY and CDR2 is SMNVEV in the germline V gene (reference sequence). CDR3 residues: CASSPGAGRGIQYF. CDR3 bases: TGTGCCAGCAGCCCGGGAGCTGGACGCGGCATTCAGTACTTC.

This chain's CDR3 is CASSEDGTGSYEQYF. CDR3 nucleotide sequence: TGTGCCAGCAGTGAAGATGGGACAGGGAGTTACGAGCAGTACTTC. The V gene is TRBV6-1, the J gene TRBJ2-7; 9 positions agree with TRBD1. This CDR3 has 15 amino acids. V lost 1 base to trimming and J lost 4 bases; unmatched junction nucleotides: 5. The germline V gene has CDR1 MNHNS and CDR2 SASEGT.

This clone was counted once. This chain uses TRBV10-2 with TRBJ1-2; 7 bases line up with TRBD1. Germline V gene data show CDR1 as WSHSY and CDR2 as SAAADI. The CDR3 sequence is 16 residues long. V trimming: 4 bases; J trimming: 6 bases; junction bases outside the gene matches: 14. The CDR3, as DNA: TGCGCCAGCAGTGGTAGTGTCAGGGGGGTACTCGATGGCTACACCTTC. Encoded protein: CASSGSVRGVLDGYTF.

V usage is TRBV9 and J usage is TRBJ1-1; D call uncertain. Germline CDR1 is SGDLS and CDR2 is YYNGEE. Deletions cut 0 bases from V and 10 bases from J, with 16 bases between. This CDR3 spans 14 amino acids. The CDR3 protein is CASSVAVAMGVAFF. In nucleotides, the CDR3 is TGTGCCAGCAGCGTAGCCGTAGCGATGGGCGTAGCTTTCTTT.

The chain is built from TRBV24-1 and TRBJ2-3, with 8 bases that match TRBD2. The CDR3 length is 17 residues. V was clipped by 2 bases and J by 1 base; unmatched bases: 7. CDR1 and CDR2 from the germline V gene are KGHDR and SFDVKD. CDR3 nucleotide sequence: TGTGCCACCAGTGATTACCCTCGGGGGGGGCGCACAGATACGCAGTATTTT. Amino acids: CATSDYPRGGRTDTQYF.

CDR3 protein: CASSETIGSQGYTF. In DNA form, the CDR3 reads TGTGCCAGCAGTGAAACTATAGGATCCCAAGGCTACACCTTC. V and J are TRBV2 and TRBJ1-2; no firm D call. This CDR3 region has 14 residues. Per the germline V gene, CDR1 is SNHLY and CDR2 is FYNNEI. V gave up 2 bases and J gave up 8 bases, with 15 bases separating them.

This clone was seen just once. The chain is built from TRBV27 and TRBJ2-2, with 12 bases aligning to TRBD2. There are 16 residues in the CDR3. Looked up from germline, CDR1 is MNHEY and CDR2 is SMNVEV (reference sequence). V shed 3 bases, J shed 7 bases, and the junction held 6 bases outside the gene matches. CDR3 sequence: CASSFLAGGQNGELFF. CDR3 DNA: TGTGCCAGCAGTTTCCTAGCGGGGGGGCAGAACGGGGAGCTGTTTTTT.

The chain employs TRBV3-1 (or the pseudogene TRBV3-2) and TRBJ2-5; 15 bases are shared with TRBD2. The CDR3 contains 15 residues. Germline lookup yields CDR1 LGHDT and CDR2 YNNKEL (reference sequence). V lost 3 bases to trimming and J lost 10 bases; unmatched junction nucleotides: 6. CDR3 coding DNA: TGTGCCAGCAGCCACCGGACTAGCGGGGGGGCGGGCCAGTACTTC. Its translation: CASSHRTSGGAGQYF.

The table lists this clone with a few counts. The rearrangement joins TRBV16 to TRBJ1-6; possibly TRBD1 for D (6 bases). The CDR3 sequence is 14 residues long. V lost 4 bases to trimming and J lost 6 bases, with 10 bases between them. Germline V gene lookup returns CDR1 KGHSY and CDR2 FQNENV. CDR3 in DNA: TGTGCCAGCAGCCGAGGACAGACTAATTCACCCCTCCACTTT. This codes for CASSRGQTNSPLHF.

The V call is TRBV29-1, the J call TRBJ1-2; D unclear. From germline, CDR1 is SQVTM and CDR2 ANQGSEA. The CDR3 has 11 amino acids. The ends were cut back, 6 bases at V and 4 bases at J, with 9 bases in the middle. The CDR3 nucleotides are TGCAGCGTCTCGGTCCTCTATGGCTACACCTTC. Translating it yields CSVSVLYGYTF.

Comment on this clone: The junction departs from the called germline gene at one end, perhaps through a read error. V usage is TRBV6-1 and J usage is TRBJ1-2; 9 bases match TRBD1. Per germline, CDR1 MNHNS and CDR2 SASEGT. The CDR3 length is 15 residues. CDR3 sequence (DNA): TGTGCCAGCGGTGAAACAGGGGGCGCATTGTACGGCTACACCTTC. This encodes CASGETGGALYGYTF.

CDR3 sequence (DNA): TGTGCCAGCACTGGGACTAGCACAGATACGCAGTATTTT. This encodes CASTGTSTDTQYF. V gene TRBV6-5 combines with J gene TRBJ2-3; a possible D gene is TRBD2 (6 bases). Germline V CDR1 and CDR2: MNHEY, SVGAGI. Trimming removed 7 bases from V and 0 bases from J, with 8 bases in between. The length of the CDR3 is 13 residues.

The chain joins TRBV5-1 to TRBJ1-4; TRBD1 is a possible D gene (5 bases). V was pared by 2 bases and J by 5 bases, with 10 bases between. Germline V CDR1 and CDR2: SGHRS, YFSETQ. The length of the CDR3 is 14 residues. CDR3 loop: CASSFQGFNEKLFF. Here the CDR3 DNA reads TGCGCCAGCAGCTTCCAGGGTTTCAATGAAAAACTGTTTTTT. Full variable domain (rest looked up from reference TRBV5-1 and TRBJ1-4): KAGVTQTPRYLIKTRGQQVTLSCSPISGHRSVSWYQQTPGQGLQFLFEYFSETQRNKGNFPGRFSGRQFSNSRSEMNVSTLELGDSALYLCASSFQGFNEKLFFGSGTQLSVL.

This clone was found once. The chain carries TRBV5-4 and TRBJ1-2, with a weak D call TRBD1 (6 bases). Germline CDR1 reads SGHNT; CDR2 reads YYREEE (reference sequence). The CDR3 sequence is 13 residues long. With 4 bases removed from V and 7 bases from J, the gap between germline ends came to 14 bases. The CDR3 nucleotides read TGTGCCAGCAGCCCACGACAGGACGGTGGCTACACCTTC. This codes for CASSPRQDGGYTF.